Below, 8 T cell receptor beta chains from the same sample are listed, as sequenced in a study of blood T cell repertoires in COVID-19. The assay was immunoSEQ multiplex PCR, and TCRdb's table has in-frame clones only and misses some. Counted here are 200,000 to 300,000 clones, about 80% occurring once; the ten biggest clones make up 1.9%. The specimen sequenced was peripheral blood. These receptors all stem from a young man who had recovered from COVID-19.

V usage is TRBV5-1 and J usage is TRBJ2-5; TRBD1 aligns across 7 bases. The CDR3 is 14 residues long. Losses at the gene ends were 2 bases for V and 5 bases for J; bases not matched to a gene: 6. Germline CDR1 and CDR2: SGHRS and YFSETQ. The CDR3 sequence: CASSFDRVGETQYF. The CDR3 bases are TGCGCCAGCAGCTTTGACAGGGTTGGGGAGACCCAGTACTTC.

This chain joins TRBV12-3 or TRBV12-4 and TRBJ2-3; D gene unclear. The CDR3 loop spans 13 amino acids. V gave up 3 bases and J gave up 6 bases, with 10 bases separating them. The CDR3 spells CASSFSHADTQYF. The CDR3 nucleotides are TGTGCCAGCAGTTTCTCACATGCCGATACGCAGTATTTT.

The J gene is TRBJ2-7, the V gene TRBV10-2; D is possibly TRBD1 (5 bases). V lost 5 bases and J 7 bases, leaving 21 bases between the germline ends. The CDR3 length is 15 residues. Germline V gives CDR1 WSHSY, CDR2 SAAADI. CDR3 in DNA: TGCGCCAGCAGTTCCCTAGGACCAGGGAAGGAGGAGCAGTACGTC. As protein: CASSSLGPGKEEQYV.

The gene calls are TRBV15 and TRBJ1-3; no reliable D call. Looked up from germline, CDR1 is LNHNV and CDR2 is YYDKDF (reference sequence). Between the trimmed V and J ends, which lost 4 bases and 0 bases, there was a span of 10 bases. The CDR3 totals 15 residues. The CDR3: CATSILFLSGNTIYF. CDR3 DNA sequence: TGTGCCACCAGCATCCTCTTTCTCTCTGGAAACACCATATATTTT. The complete variable domain, with remaining parts taken from reference TRBV15 and TRBJ1-3, reads DAMVIQNPRYQVTQFGKPVTLSCSQTLNHNVMYWYQQKSSQAPKLLFHYYDKDFNNEADTPDNFQSRRPNTSFCFLDIRSPGLGDTAMYLCATSILFLSGNTIYFGEGSWLTVV.

The V call is TRBV21-1, the J call TRBJ1-5. TRBV21-1 is given as a pseudogene. This CDR3 is built from 14 residues. The CDR3 DNA reads TGTGCCAGCAGCCCCGGGGAACTCAATCAGCCCCAGCATTTT. Encoded protein: CASSPGELNQPQHF.

This clone was picked up a small number of times. The chain couples TRBV10-2 to TRBJ2-7; no clear D gene. Per the germline V gene, CDR1 is WSHSY and CDR2 is SAAADI. The CDR3 consists of 13 residues. V was cut by 3 bases and J by 5 bases, with 11 bases left in between. The CDR3, as DNA: TGCGCCAGCAGTGAAATGAGGCTTGACGAGCAGTACGTC. This encodes CASSEMRLDEQYV.

The chain joins TRBV5-1 to TRBJ2-3; 10 bases are a match to TRBD1. CDR3 length equals 15 residues. Per the germline V gene, CDR1 is SGHRS and CDR2 is YFSETQ. The V segment lost 4 bases and the J segment 3 bases; nucleotides outside the gene matches: 5. The CDR3 loop is CASSGGQGGTDTQYF. CDR3 coding DNA: TGCGCCAGCAGCGGCGGACAGGGGGGAACAGATACGCAGTATTTT.

This chain joins TRBV5-4 and TRBJ2-3; 13 bases agree with TRBD2. This CDR3 has 18 amino acids. The junction had 14 bases not matched to a gene; V was cut back by 5 bases and J by 5 bases. Germline values: CDR1 SGHNT, CDR2 YYREEE (reference sequence). The CDR3 here is CASRPNPGLAGRLDTQYF. The CDR3 bases are TGTGCCAGCAGACCGAACCCGGGACTAGCGGGGAGGTTAGATACGCAGTATTTT.